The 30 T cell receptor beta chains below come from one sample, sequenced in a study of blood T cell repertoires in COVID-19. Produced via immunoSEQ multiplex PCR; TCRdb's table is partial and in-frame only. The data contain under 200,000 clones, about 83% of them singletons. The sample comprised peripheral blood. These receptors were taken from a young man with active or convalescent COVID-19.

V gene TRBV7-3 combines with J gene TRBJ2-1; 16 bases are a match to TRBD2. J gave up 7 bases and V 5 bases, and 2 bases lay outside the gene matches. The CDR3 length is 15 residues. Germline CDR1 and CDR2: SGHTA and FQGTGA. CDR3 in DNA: TGTGCCAGCAGCCTGGGACTAGCGGGAGGGAATGAGCAGTTCTTC. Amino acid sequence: CASSLGLAGGNEQFF.

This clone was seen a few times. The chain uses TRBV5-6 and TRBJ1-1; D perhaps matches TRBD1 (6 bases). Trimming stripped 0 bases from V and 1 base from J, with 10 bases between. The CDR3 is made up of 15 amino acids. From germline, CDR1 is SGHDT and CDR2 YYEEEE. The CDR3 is CASSLVGTPNTEAFF. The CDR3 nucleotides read TGTGCCAGCAGCTTGGTGGGGACACCGAACACTGAAGCTTTCTTT. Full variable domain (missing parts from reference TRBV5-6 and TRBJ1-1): DAGVTQSPTHLIKTRGQQVTLRCSPKSGHDTVSWYQQALGQGPQFIFQYYEEEERQRGNFPDRFSGHQFPNYSSELNVNALLLGDSALYLCASSLVGTPNTEAFFGQGTRLTVV.

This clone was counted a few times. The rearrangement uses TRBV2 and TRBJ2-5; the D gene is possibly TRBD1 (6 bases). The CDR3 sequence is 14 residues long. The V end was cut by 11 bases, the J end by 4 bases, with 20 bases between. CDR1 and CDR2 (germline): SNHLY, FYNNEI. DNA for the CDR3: TGTGCCGGGTCAAAAGAGGGGGTCCGAGAGACCCAGTACTTC. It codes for CAGSKEGVRETQYF.

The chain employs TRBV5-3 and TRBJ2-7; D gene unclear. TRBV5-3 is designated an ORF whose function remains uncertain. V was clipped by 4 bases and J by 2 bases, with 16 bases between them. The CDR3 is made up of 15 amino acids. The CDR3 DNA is TGTGCCAGAAGCATAGACTGGCGGTGCCCCTACGAGCAGTACTTC. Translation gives CARSIDWRCPYEQYF.

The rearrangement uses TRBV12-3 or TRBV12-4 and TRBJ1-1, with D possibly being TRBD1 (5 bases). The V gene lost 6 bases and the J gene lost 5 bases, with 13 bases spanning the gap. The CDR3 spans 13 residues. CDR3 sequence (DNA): TGTGCCAGCAGAGTCCCGGGGGGAACTGAAGCTTTCTTT. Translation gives CASRVPGGTEAFF.

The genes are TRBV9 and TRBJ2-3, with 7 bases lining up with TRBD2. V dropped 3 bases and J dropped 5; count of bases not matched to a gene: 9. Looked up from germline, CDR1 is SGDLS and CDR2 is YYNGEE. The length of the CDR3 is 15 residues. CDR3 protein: CASSESGTRVDTQYF. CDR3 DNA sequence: TGTGCCAGCAGCGAGAGCGGGACCCGGGTAGATACGCAGTATTTT. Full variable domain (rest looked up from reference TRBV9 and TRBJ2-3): DSGVTQTPKHLITATGQRVTLRCSPRSGDLSVYWYQQSLDQGLQFLIQYYNGEERAKGNILERFSAQQFPDLHSELNLSSLELGDSALYFCASSESGTRVDTQYFGPGTRLTVL.

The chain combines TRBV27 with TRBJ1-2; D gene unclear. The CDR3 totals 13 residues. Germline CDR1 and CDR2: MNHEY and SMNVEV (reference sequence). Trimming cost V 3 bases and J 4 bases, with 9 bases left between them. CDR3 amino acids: CASSFYGSYGYTF. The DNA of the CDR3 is TGTGCCAGCAGTTTCTACGGGAGCTATGGCTACACCTTC.

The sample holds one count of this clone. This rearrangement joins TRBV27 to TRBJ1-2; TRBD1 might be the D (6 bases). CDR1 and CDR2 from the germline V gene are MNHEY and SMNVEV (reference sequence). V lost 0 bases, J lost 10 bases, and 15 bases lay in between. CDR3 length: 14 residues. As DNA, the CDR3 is TGTGCCAGCAGTTTATCGTTGGGGGGGCTCCTCTACACCTTC. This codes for CASSLSLGGLLYTF.

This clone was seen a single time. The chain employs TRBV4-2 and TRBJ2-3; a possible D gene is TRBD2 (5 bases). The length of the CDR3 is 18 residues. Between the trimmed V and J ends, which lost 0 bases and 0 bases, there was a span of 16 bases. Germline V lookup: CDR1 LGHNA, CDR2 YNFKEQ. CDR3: CASSQDPRISASTDTQYF. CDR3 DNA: TGTGCCAGCAGCCAAGATCCCCGGATTAGCGCTAGCACAGATACGCAGTATTTT.

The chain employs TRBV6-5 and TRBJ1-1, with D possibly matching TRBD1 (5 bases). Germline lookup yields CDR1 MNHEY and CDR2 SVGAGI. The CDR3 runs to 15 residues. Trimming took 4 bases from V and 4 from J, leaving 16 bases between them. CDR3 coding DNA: TGTGCCAGCAGTTTAAATCAGGGACTCGGCACTGAAGCTTTCTTT. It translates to CASSLNQGLGTEAFF.

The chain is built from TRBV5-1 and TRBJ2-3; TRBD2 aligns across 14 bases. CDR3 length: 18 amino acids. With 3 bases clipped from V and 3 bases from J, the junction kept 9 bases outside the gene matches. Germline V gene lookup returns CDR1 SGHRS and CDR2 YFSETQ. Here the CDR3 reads CASSSGLAGDYPTDTQYF. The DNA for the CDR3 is TGCGCCAGCAGCTCGGGACTAGCGGGGGACTACCCAACAGATACGCAGTATTTT.

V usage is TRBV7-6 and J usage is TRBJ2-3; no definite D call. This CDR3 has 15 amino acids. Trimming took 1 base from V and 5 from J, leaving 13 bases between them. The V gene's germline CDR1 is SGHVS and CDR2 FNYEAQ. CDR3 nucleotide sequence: TGTGCCAGCAGCTTAGTCCCTGGGTCGGGAGATACGCAGTATTTT. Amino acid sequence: CASSLVPGSGDTQYF.

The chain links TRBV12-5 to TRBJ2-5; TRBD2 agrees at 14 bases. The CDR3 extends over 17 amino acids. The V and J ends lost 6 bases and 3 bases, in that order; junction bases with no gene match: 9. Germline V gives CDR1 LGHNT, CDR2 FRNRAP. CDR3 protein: CASGRWETSGREETQYF. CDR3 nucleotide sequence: TGTGCTAGTGGGAGGTGGGAGACTAGCGGGAGGGAAGAGACCCAGTACTTC.

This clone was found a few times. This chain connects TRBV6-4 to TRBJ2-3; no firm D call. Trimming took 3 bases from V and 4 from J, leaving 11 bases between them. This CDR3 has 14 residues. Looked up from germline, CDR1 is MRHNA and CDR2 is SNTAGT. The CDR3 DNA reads TGTGCCAGCAGTGAGGGCCAGGATTCAGATACGCAGTATTTT. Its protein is CASSEGQDSDTQYF.

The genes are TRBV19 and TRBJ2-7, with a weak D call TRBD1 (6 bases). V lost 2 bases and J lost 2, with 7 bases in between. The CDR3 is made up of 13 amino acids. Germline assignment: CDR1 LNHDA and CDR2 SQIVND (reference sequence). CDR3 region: CASSITGTYEQYF. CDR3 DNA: TGTGCCAGTAGTATAACAGGGACCTACGAGCAGTACTTC.

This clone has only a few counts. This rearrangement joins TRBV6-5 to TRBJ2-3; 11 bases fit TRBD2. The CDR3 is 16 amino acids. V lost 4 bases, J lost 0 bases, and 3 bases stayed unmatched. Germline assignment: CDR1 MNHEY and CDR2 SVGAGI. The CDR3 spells CASSSSGGLSTDTQYF. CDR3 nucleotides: TGTGCCAGCAGTTCTAGCGGGGGGTTGAGCACAGATACGCAGTATTTT.

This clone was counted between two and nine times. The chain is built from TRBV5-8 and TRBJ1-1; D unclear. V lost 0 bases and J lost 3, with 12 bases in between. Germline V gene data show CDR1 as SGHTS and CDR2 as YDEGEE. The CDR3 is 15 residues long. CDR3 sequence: CASSLAGLKYTEAFF. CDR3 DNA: TGTGCCAGCAGCTTGGCCGGTTTAAAGTACACTGAAGCTTTCTTT.

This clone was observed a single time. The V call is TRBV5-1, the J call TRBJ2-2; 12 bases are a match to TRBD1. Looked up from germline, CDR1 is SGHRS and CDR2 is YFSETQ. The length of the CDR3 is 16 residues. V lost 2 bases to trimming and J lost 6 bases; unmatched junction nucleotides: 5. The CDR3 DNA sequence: TGCGCCAGCAGCTTCCAGGGACAGGGGGCGCCCGGGGAGCTGTTTTTT. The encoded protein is CASSFQGQGAPGELFF.

CDR3 nucleotide sequence: TGCGCCAGCAGCCAAGATATTAGCGGGGGGCTCTATACGCAGTATTTT. Its protein product is CASSQDISGGLYTQYF. V usage is TRBV4-1 and J usage is TRBJ2-3; 10 nucleotides align to TRBD2. The germline V gene encodes CDR1 MGHRA and CDR2 YSYEKL. CDR3 size: 16 residues. V lost 0 bases and J lost 7; bases outside the gene matches: 7.

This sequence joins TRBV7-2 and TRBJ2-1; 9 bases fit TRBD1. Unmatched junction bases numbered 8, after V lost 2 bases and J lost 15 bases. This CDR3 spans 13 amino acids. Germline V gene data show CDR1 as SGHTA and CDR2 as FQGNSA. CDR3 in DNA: TGTGCCAGCAGCTTACCGGGGACAGGGTATCGGTTCTTC. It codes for CASSLPGTGYRFF.

The CDR3 DNA follows: TGTGCCAGCTCACAGTCAGGGGTGACGAACACTGAAGCTTTCTTT. Its translation is CASSQSGVTNTEAFF. The V and J genes are TRBV18 and TRBJ1-1; D is possibly TRBD1 (6 bases). The CDR3 has 15 residues. Germline CDR1 reads KGHSH; CDR2 reads LQKENI. Trimming left V 4 bases short and J 1 base short, with 13 bases between.

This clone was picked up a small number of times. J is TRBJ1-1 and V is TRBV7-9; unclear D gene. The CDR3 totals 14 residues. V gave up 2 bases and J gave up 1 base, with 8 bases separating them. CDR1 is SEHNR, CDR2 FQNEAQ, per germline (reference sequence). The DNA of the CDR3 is TGTGCCAGCAGCTTACTGGCCACGAACACTGAAGCTTTCTTT. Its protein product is CASSLLATNTEAFF.

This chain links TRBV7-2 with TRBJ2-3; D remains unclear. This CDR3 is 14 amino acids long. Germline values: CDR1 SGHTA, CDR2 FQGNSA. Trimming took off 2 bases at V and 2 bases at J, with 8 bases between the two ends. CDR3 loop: CASSLTRSTDTQYF. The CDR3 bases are TGTGCCAGCAGCTTAACTCGCTCCACAGATACGCAGTATTTT.

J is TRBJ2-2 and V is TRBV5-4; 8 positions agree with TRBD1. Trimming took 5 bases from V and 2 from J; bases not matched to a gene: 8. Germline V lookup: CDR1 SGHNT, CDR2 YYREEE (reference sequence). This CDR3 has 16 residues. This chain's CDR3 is CASSNPGQGNTGELFF. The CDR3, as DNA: TGTGCCAGCAGTAACCCCGGACAGGGAAACACCGGGGAGCTGTTTTTT.

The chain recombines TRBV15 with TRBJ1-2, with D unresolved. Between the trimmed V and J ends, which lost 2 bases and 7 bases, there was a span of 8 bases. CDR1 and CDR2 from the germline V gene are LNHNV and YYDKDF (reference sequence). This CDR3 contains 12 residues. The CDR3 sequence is CATSRQDRGYTF. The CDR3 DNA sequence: TGTGCCACCAGCAGACAGGATCGTGGCTACACCTTC.

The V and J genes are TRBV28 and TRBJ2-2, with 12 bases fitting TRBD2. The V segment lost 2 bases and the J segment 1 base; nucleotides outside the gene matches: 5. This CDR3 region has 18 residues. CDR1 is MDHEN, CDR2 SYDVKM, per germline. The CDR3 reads CASSLELAGGVNTGELFF. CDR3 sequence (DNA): TGTGCCAGCAGTTTAGAACTAGCGGGGGGCGTGAACACCGGGGAGCTGTTTTTT.

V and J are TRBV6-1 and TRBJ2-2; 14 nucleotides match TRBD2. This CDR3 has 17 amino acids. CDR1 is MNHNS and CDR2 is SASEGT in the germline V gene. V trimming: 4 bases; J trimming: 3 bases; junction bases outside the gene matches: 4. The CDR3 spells CASSGLAGGPDTGELFF. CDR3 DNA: TGTGCCAGCAGTGGACTAGCGGGGGGGCCGGACACCGGGGAGCTGTTTTTT.

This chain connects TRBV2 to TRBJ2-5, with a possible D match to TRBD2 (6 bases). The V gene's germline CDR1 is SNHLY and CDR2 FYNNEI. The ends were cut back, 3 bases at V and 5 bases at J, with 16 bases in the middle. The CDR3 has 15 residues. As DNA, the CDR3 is TGTGCCAGCAGTGACGGGGGAGAGGGGTCGGAGACCCAGTACTTC. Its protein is CASSDGGEGSETQYF. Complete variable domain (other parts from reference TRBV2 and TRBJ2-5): EPEVTQTPSHQVTQMGQEVILRCVPISNHLYFYWYRQILGQKVEFLVSFYNNEISEKSEIFDDQFSVERPDGSNFTLKIRSTKLEDSAMYFCASSDGGEGSETQYFGPGTRLLVL.

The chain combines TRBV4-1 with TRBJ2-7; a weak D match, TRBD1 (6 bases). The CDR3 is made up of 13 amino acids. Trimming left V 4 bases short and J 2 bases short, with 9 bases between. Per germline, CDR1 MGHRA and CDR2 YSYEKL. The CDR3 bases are TGCGCCAGCAGCCCCGGACAGCCCTACGAGCAGTACTTC. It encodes CASSPGQPYEQYF.

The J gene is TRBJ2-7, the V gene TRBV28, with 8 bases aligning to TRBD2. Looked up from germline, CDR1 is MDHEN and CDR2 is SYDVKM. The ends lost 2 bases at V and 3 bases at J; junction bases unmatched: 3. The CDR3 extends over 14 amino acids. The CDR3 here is CASSLAGGLYEQYV. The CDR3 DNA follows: TGTGCCAGCAGTTTAGCGGGGGGCCTCTACGAGCAGTACGTC.